A selection of T cell receptor beta chains follows, all from one sample in a study of blood T cells in healthy people across ages. TCRdb re-derived calls from the 5' RACE reads in MiXCR, one entry per CDR3 protein. The sample contains approximately 810,000 distinct CDR3 sequences, roughly 35% of which appear only once. The sequencing sample was made of blood. These receptors were obtained from a man younger than 35 in good health. Both conserved end residues are trimmed from each CDR3. The order of the fields is V gene, CDR3 protein.

TRBV5-1	ASRASGGADDEAF
TRBV29-1	SATVRAMFDEQF
TRBV29-1	SVAGEEEAF
TRBV7-2	ASSLVGRGAITDTQY
TRBV27	ASTANGGTEAF
TRBV29-1	SVQGRRNSPLH
TRBV20-1	SAQGLGETQY
TRBV6-1	ASQRQGTNEQY
TRBV3-1	ASSQDLANEQY
TRBV30	AWGREIEQY
TRBV6-2/TRBV6-3	ASSYPRETQY
TRBV6-6	ASSTPSGRGDEQF
TRBV7-2	ASSRLVGYNEQF
TRBV7-2	ASSATGTRSGSGRFPEQF
TRBV29-1	SVGREINYGYT
TRBV12-3/TRBV12-4	ASSSRGVGAYEQY
TRBV20-1	SAGGGLTGSQWPQH
TRBV4-2	ASSQVGLAGGNEQF
TRBV20-1	SAREAPPRATYEQY
TRBV7-2	ASSGEDRGSSSPLH
TRBV9	ASSSPGNTDTQY
TRBV6-2/TRBV6-3	ASSYSRSGELF
TRBV6-1	ASSGQIKETQY
TRBV2	ASRGSRGERDEQY
TRBV6-2/TRBV6-3	ASSLRTGGISYEQY
TRBV5-1	ASSLDGRREKLF
TRBV28	ASTAGGSDTQY
TRBV5-1	ASSLEGATNEKLF
TRBV20-1	SASGGLETQY